The source of this T cell receptor (beta chain) is a study of cytomegalovirus exposure and HLA in healthy donors. General observations from the study: High sensitivity and specificity were reportedly achieved when the classifier diagnosed cytomegalovirus status. Association of a missense DCLRE1C variant with TCR beta V- and J-gene trimming was reported in a later analysis. There were some public TCRs occurring in many donors, but most TCR sequences were rare.

This CDR3 spans 14 amino acids. With 4 bases removed from V and 2 bases from J, the gap between germline ends came to 12 bases. Germline V gene lookup returns CDR1 SGHDT and CDR2 YYEEEE. PCR employed 60 Vbeta and 13 Jbeta primers. The assay was immunoSEQ multiplex PCR, and TCRdb's table has in-frame clones only and misses some. The profile shows 65,000 to 100,000 clones, 75% to 80% of them singletons. Notes on this clone: Its cognate antigen is unknown.

These donors counted as nominally healthy when sampled, but unrecorded immune exposures were likely. The receptor was isolated from a female donor in good health and CMV-seronegative. This rearrangement joins TRBV5-6 to TRBJ1-2; D gene ambiguous. Sequenced: PBMCs. In DNA, the CDR3 is TGTGCCAGCAGCACCGGCGGTTCCAACTATGGCTACACCTTC. Translation: CASSTGGSNYGYTF.